This T cell receptor (beta chain) was identified in a study of CD8+ T cells in alopecia areata (dated by TCRdb to the late 2010s). Notes on the research overall: Treated patients were enrolled in an open-label pilot trial of oral tofacitinib at 5 to 10 mg twice daily for moderate-to-severe alopecia areata. In humans, TCRbeta sequencing was performed on scalp tissue and on sorted CD4+ and CD8+ peripheral blood T cells from healthy controls and from patients with patchy or totalis/universalis alopecia areata. Patients received tofacitinib for 6 to 18 months and were then followed off drug for 6 months to check for delayed response and recurrence. The study used high-throughput TCRbeta sequencing to examine T cell clonal expansion in alopecia areata, in both the C3H/HeJ mouse model and human patients. Amplification of TCRbeta CDR3 regions was done by immunoSEQ multiplex PCR using 35 Vbeta forward primers and 13 Jbeta reverse primers. Scalp clonality was compared among normal scalp (n=4), patchy alopecia areata scalp (n=8), and alopecia totalis/universalis scalp (n=8). Disease severity in treated patients was measured with the SALT score, which quantifies the percentage of affected scalp surface area. Biopsies were taken from tofacitinib-treated patients at baseline and again at 4 and 24 weeks into treatment, and several of those patients also had a later scalp biopsy. RNA came from the PAXgene miRNA kit for fixed scalp, the miRNeasy kit for PBMCs, and the RNeasy kit for mouse skin. Broader findings and caveats from the paper: Shared TCR sequences between patients were less evident than in mice, which may be partly attributable to HLA diversity in the patient population. Many expanded lesional clones were found to persist in scalp and blood during tofacitinib treatment, and relapse after treatment cessation may be partly explained by this persistence. Scalp TCR repertoire analysis is complicated because resident alphabeta T cells in normal human skin are also sequenced, whereas mouse skin is dominated by gammadelta T cells. Tofacitinib significantly lowered scalp clonality and the number of expanded CD8+ clones among the top 100 scalp clones. Compared with normal scalp, lesional scalp, particularly in alopecia totalis/universalis, had higher clonality and more expanded CD8+ clones, which suggests antigenic drive. Because the treated cohort was small and included a single nonresponder, larger studies are needed to assess links between baseline CD8+ expansion and response.

What this sample's treatment or condition label stands for: oral pan-JAK inhibitor, 5-10 mg twice daily. From alopecia areata patients, peripheral blood was collected along with lesional scalp punch biopsies. After PBMCs were isolated by density centrifugation and stained for CD3, CD4 and CD8, a FACSAria was used to sort CD4+ and CD8+ T cells. The library was prepared using the immunoSEQ multiplex PCR assay. For TCR sequencing, RNA was extracted from every sample and reverse transcribed into cDNA to serve as template. SuperScript III was used for first-strand cDNA synthesis, primed with a 2:1 mix of oligo-dT and random hexamers. Amplification bias was assessed with a synthetic immune receptor repertoire, and residual bias was removed computationally. Per the source publication's procedure: Raw reads were preprocessed to remove errors, and CDR3 was defined by IMGT conventions from the conserved cysteine to phenylalanine. Clonality was computed as 1 minus the Shannon entropy, with the entropy normalized by log2 of the number of productive unique TCRs. Scalp TCRbeta sequences were cross-referenced with sorted blood CD4 and CD8 repertoires so that the CD4 or CD8 identity of scalp clones could be inferred. TCRdb took over this immuneACCESS table, retaining in-frame rearrangements with V and J assigned. Such tables are incomplete; in checked studies, under half of the missing clones stem from an unresolved V gene, and the remainder is unexplained. V, J and clone size are those of that table, while D and trimming were read from the DNA. This sample has about 97,000 clones in its table, and 60% of those were observed once. The ten largest clones represent roughly 15% of the sample.

A note on this clone: Its cognate antigen has yet to be identified. No much larger clone exists at a distance of one base, and base qualities are not known.

V trim: 6 bases; J trim: 5 bases; unmatched bases: 9. Its CDR3 holds 15 amino acids, cysteine through phenylalanine. The only DNA kept is the CDR3, 45 bases in frame from the first base. The germline V gene supplies CDR1 SNHLY and CDR2 FYNNEI. This material consisted of CD8+ T cells sorted from blood, taken at approximately week 60, from a patient treated with tofacitinib. The sequence derives from a human donor with alopecia areata. The V gene is TRBV2 and the J gene is TRBJ2-5; 10 middle bases align to TRBD1. The CDR3 protein sequence reads: CASRPRTGGLETQYF. The DNA sequence is TGTGCCAGCAGACCTCGGACAGGGGGTTTGGAGACCCAGTACTTC.